Included here is one T cell receptor (beta chain) sequence, with context. A single count supports this clone. This receptor's antigen is unknown. No base quality information exists; no much larger clone differs at one position. The data derive from a study of shared clonotypes between healthy human individuals (dated by TCRdb to 2020 to 2021). In terms of the full investigation: A couple of women and a few men aged 18 to 49 years were included in the cohort. For each donor, three plates each were used for CD4 naive and CD4 memory, two plates were used for CD8 naive, and one plate was used for CD8 memory. Between about 0.85 and 9.5 billion PBMCs per donor were obtained by leukapheresis. To increase sequencing depth and limit assay-specific biases, different laboratories used diverse techniques to prepare libraries and sequence TCR repertoires. Blood TCR repertoires of about 5 healthy adults were deeply sequenced to estimate repertoire size and the extent of clonotype sharing between individuals.

Using the deep immunoSEQ assay, TCR CDR3 regions were amplified from genomic DNA by multiplex PCR. For each cell subset, the extracted genomic DNA was distributed evenly across all wells of several immunoSEQ 96-well plates, and each plate served as one replicate. Each replicate PCR for sorted subsets received about 0.2 ug genomic DNA, equal to about 30,000 T cell genomes. Purified libraries were measured with a Qubit 3.0 fluorometer, size-checked on a Bioanalyzer 2100, and measured again with the KAPA Library Quantification kit. Every immunoSEQ 96-well plate was sequenced on a separate single-read 150-cycle Illumina NextSeq 550 flow cell. As for the original processing: Because only junctional sequences without quality scores were contained in the immunoSEQ output, filtering matching that applied to full-length reads could not be performed. Sequences were annotated with PyIR, a Python wrapper for IgBLAST v1.9, using IMGT germline references to assign V/J genes and CDR3. Any read was removed if the V/J assignment was weak (E-value above 1e-6), the CDR3 was missing, or the read contained stop codons, out-of-frame junctions, or ambiguous translated residues. V3J clonotypes were defined as sequences sharing the same inferred V gene, J gene, and CDR3 amino acid sequence. Percentage overlap between repertoires was calculated by dividing the number of shared unique clonotypes by the size of the smaller repertoire. Richness of each repertoire was evaluated using RTK rarefaction, the Chao1 estimator, and Recon v2.1 estimates of unobserved clonotypes. OLGA was used to compute generation probabilities for all TCRbeta clonotypes that the gDNA method yielded from a handful of donors. TCRdb took over this immuneACCESS table, retaining in-frame rearrangements with V and J assigned. Such tables are incomplete; in checked studies, under half of the missing clones stem from an unresolved V gene, and the remainder is unexplained. V and J calls and clone size are those listed in that table; D and trimming were worked out from the DNA. A total of approximately 1,500,000 clones appear in this sample, under 99% of them only once. The ten largest clones take up about 0.42% of the sample.

The CDR3 goes from the cysteine to the phenylalanine over 12 residues. CDR3 DNA is the only sequence kept; it has 36 bases, read in frame from the first base. V drops 8 bases and J drops 4 bases, leaving 9 bases in between. Based on the germline V gene, the CDR1 and CDR2 sequences are SNHLY and FYNNEI. General conclusions and limits of the study: When a few donors were compared, the shared fraction of clonotypes was around 5.1% for naive CD4, roughly 3.4% for naive CD8, about 2.4% for memory CD4, and 0.35% to 0.4% for memory CD8. Estimated clonotype richness was generally larger for naive than for memory subsets. Incomplete sequencing was indicated by rarefaction of sorted-subset datasets, despite the large sequencing depth. Based on pairwise subsampling, the degree of clonotype sharing among donors was expected to be affected by sequencing depth. Only blood was sampled, and tissue TCR repertoires likely differ from those in blood. Compared with non-shared clonotypes, the clonotypes found in all four sorted-subset donors had higher generation probabilities. The small number of donors limited the genetic and exposure-history diversity represented.

Healthy HIV-negative adults with no recently reported acute infections or vaccinations were included as donors. All donors were Caucasian adults living in Nashville, Tennessee, USA. CD4+ T cells were enriched through magnetic negative selection, after which naive cells were positively selected on CD45RA and the remaining negative fraction served as the memory subset. Blood was obtained by leukapheresis, after which PBMCs were separated by Ficoll-Histopaque density gradient centrifugation and cryopreserved in liquid nitrogen vapor phase. Analytical flow cytometry was used to check the purity and quantity of every magnetically sorted T cell population. Genomic DNA was isolated from each sorted fraction and quantified by UV absorbance on a Nanodrop 2000c.

The sequenced material came from naive CD4+ T cells sorted from blood. This specimen's cell subset or site label, per the study, means: CD45RA+ positively selected. This TCR was sampled from a man under 40 in good health. The sequence joins TRBV2 to TRBJ1-5, and possibly TRBD1, on 6 matching bases. The nucleotides read TGTGCCAGCGGACAGTGGAATCAGCCCCAGCATTTT. This translates into CASGQWNQPQHF. Reference TRBV2 and TRBJ1-5 proteins supply the regions before and after the CDR3; the full variable domain is: EPEVTQTPSHQVTQMGQEVILRCVPISNHLYFYWYRQILGQKVEFLVSFYNNEISEKSEIFDDQFSVERPDGSNFTLKIRSTKLEDSAMYFCASGQWNQPQHFGDGTRLSIL.